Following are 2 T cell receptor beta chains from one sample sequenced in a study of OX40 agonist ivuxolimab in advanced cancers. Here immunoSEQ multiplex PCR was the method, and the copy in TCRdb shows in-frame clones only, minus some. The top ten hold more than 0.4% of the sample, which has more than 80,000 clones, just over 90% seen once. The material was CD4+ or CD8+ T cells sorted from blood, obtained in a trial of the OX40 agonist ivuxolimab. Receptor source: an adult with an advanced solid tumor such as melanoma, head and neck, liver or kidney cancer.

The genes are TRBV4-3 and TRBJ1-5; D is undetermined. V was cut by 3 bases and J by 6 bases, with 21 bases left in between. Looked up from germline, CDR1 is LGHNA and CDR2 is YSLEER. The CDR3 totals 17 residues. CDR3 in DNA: TGCGCCAGCAGCCAGGACGAAAACGTCAGAGGGAGTCAGCCCCAGCATTTT. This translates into CASSQDENVRGSQPQHF.

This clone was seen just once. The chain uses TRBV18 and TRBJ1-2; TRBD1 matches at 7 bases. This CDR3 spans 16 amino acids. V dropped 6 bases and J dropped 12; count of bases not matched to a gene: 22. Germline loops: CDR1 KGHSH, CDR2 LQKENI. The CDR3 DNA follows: TGTGCCAGCTCGTCAGGGGGGACGGCAGGCCCCTTTCTGCACACCTTC. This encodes CASSSGGTAGPFLHTF.